What follows is one T cell receptor (beta chain) and its context. Its antigen remains unknown. These data are taken from a study of monozygotic twins with inflammatory bowel disease. Notes on the study in general: People with IBD had fewer clonotypes in common with others than healthy twins did, especially with disease activity. Support was lacking for any single strong IBD-associated signal or clonotype. Against healthy co-twins, IBD patients had lower TCRbeta diversity (measured by inverse Simpson).

TCRdb reprocessed the 5' RACE reads and keeps a single row for each CDR3 protein, giving no DNA. The table gives approximately 200,000 distinct CDR3 sequences; the top ten clones make up 1.6% of it. Germline CDR1 is SGHAT and CDR2 is FQNNGV. The CDR3 runs to 16 residues. This receptor was identified in a human donor with ulcerative colitis or Crohn's disease, or a healthy co-twin of an affected twin (not recorded which). This sequence joins TRBV11-2 and TRBJ2-2; as DNA is missing, the TRBD1 call by TCRdb cannot be tested. Material for sequencing was blood. CDR3: CASSLIHGAGTGELFF.